Shown below are 5 T cell receptor beta chains from a single sample sequenced in a study of T cell responses to AZD1222 COVID-19 vaccine. TCRdb's copy holds only in-frame clones and misses some; the assay was immunoSEQ multiplex PCR. The table lists 96,000 or so clones, 89% of them singletons. The sample here was peripheral blood, taken on day 0 of AZD1222 vaccination. The receptors originated from an adult in good health.

This rearrangement joins TRBV27 to TRBJ1-1, with D hard to call. The CDR3 is made up of 13 amino acids. The V gene's germline CDR1 is MNHEY and CDR2 SMNVEV (reference sequence). V lost 9 bases, J lost 0 bases, and 11 bases lay in between. CDR3 protein: CASNGLMNTEAFF. The CDR3 nucleotides are TGTGCCAGTAACGGCCTTATGAACACTGAAGCTTTCTTT.

The chain couples TRBV11-2 to TRBJ2-5; 8 positions agree with TRBD1. After removal of 4 bases from V and 5 bases from J, the junction contained 12 bases not matched to a gene. The germline V gene encodes CDR1 SGHAT and CDR2 FQNNGV. This CDR3 has 16 residues. The CDR3 protein is CASSSTGQGARETQYF. The CDR3 nucleotides read TGTGCCAGCAGCTCTACAGGGCAGGGGGCTAGGGAGACCCAGTACTTC. The full variable domain, completed using reference TRBV11-2 and TRBJ2-5, is EAGVAQSPRYKIIEKRQSVAFWCNPISGHATLYWYQQILGQGPKLLIQFQNNGVVDDSQLPKDRFSAERLKGVDSTLKIQPAKLEDSAVYLCASSSTGQGARETQYFGPGTRLLVL.

The chain is built from TRBV9 and TRBJ2-7; D is perhaps TRBD1 or TRBD2 (5 bases each). V lost 5 bases and J 2 bases, leaving 23 bases between the germline ends. This CDR3 is built from 17 residues. In germline, CDR1 is SGDLS, CDR2 YYNGEE. CDR3 sequence reads: CASRDREGLGGTYEQYF. Here the CDR3 DNA reads TGTGCCAGCAGAGACAGAGAGGGATTAGGTGGTACCTACGAGCAGTACTTC.

This sequence joins TRBV18 and TRBJ2-2; D call uncertain. CDR3 length: 15 amino acids. V was clipped by 3 bases and J by 3 bases, with 11 bases between them. Germline loops: CDR1 KGHSH, CDR2 LQKENI. The CDR3 reads CASSPSSKYTGELFF. The CDR3 DNA reads TGTGCCAGCTCACCTTCCAGCAAGTACACCGGGGAGCTGTTTTTT. Looking up the rest from reference TRBV18 and TRBJ2-2 gives the full variable domain: NAGVMQNPRHLVRRRGQEARLRCSPMKGHSHVYWYRQLPEEGLKFMVYLQKENIIDESGMPKERFSAEFPKEGPSILRIQQVVRGDSAAYFCASSPSSKYTGELFFGEGSRLTVL.

This clone was found once. This chain uses TRBV5-6 with TRBJ1-2; 9 bases agree with TRBD1. The CDR3 is made up of 16 amino acids. The J segment lost 3 bases and the V segment lost 2 bases, leaving 8 bases of the junction unmatched. The germline CDR1 and CDR2 sequences are SGHDT and YYEEEE. The CDR3 is CASSLTDGTGHYGYTF. Here the CDR3 DNA reads TGTGCCAGCAGCTTAACTGATGGGACAGGGCACTATGGCTACACCTTC.